This TCR beta chain stems from a study of T-cell reconstitution after alpha-beta-depleted transplantation in children. Notes on the study in general: Among T cells one year after transplant, newly produced cells accounted for most counts and diversity. The origin of alpha-beta T cells about two months after transplant was reportedly several hundred expanded graft clones. Several patients had high TCRbeta diversity at day 60; it came from surviving recipient T cells and thymic progenitors.

Construction of the TCRbeta library involved unique molecular identifiers. TCRdb reprocessed the PCR reads with MiXCR, giving one entry per CDR3 protein. The sample lists fewer than 550,000 distinct CDR3 sequences, roughly 10% occurring once. The CDR3 has 13 amino acids. Germline values: CDR1 DFQATT, CDR2 SNEGSKA (reference sequence). V was pared by 5 bases and J by 8 bases, with 15 bases between. Of note for this clonotype: Antigen specificity is unknown.

The sequencing here drew on PBMCs, mostly from graft donor cells, taken 180 days after TCRalphabeta/CD19-depleted stem cell transplant. V is TRBV20-1 and J is TRBJ1-4, with D possibly matching TRBD1 (6 bases). The sequence was obtained from a female patient between 2 and 15 years old who had a stem cell transplant for aplastic anemia, so the T cells may come from the graft donor. The CDR3 here is CSAAHRTAEKLFF. Here the CDR3 DNA reads TGCAGTGCTGCACATCGGACAGCAGAAAAACTGTTTTTT.